What follows is one T cell receptor beta chain and its context. The repertoire was sequenced with immunoSEQ multiplex PCR; TCRdb's copy has only in-frame clones and lacks some. The sample holds hundreds of thousands of clones, 90% to 96% seen once. This sample is drawn from a study of shared clonotypes between healthy human individuals. The V end was cut by 2 bases, the J end by 3 bases, with 10 bases between. Germline CDR1 and CDR2: MDHEN and SYDVKM. The CDR3 covers 14 residues. This clonotype was obtained from a woman younger than 45 in good health. The chain recombines TRBV28 with TRBJ1-1, with D possibly TRBD1 on 5 matching bases. Sequenced material: naive CD4+ T cells sorted from blood. Noted subset: CD45RA+ positively selected. This CDR3 reads CASSLNPRDTEAFF. The DNA of the CDR3 is TGTGCCAGCAGTTTAAACCCCAGGGACACTGAAGCTTTCTTT.